Each of the 11 T cell receptor beta chains below was sequenced from the same sample in a study of T cells in Graves' hyperthyroidism and ophthalmopathy. From RNA transcripts, TCR beta CDR3 regions were amplified. First-round RT-PCR of the TCR CDR3 relied on the HTBI primer set. TCRdb re-analysed the multiplex PCR reads in MiXCR, keeping a single row per CDR3 protein. This sample yields 560,000 or so distinct CDR3 sequences, of which just under 20% are seen a single time; roughly 50% belongs to the top ten. The specimen sequenced was blood. The receptors here all came from a man in his forties with Graves' ophthalmopathy.

This clonotype was counted a few times. The gene calls are TRBV29-1 and TRBJ1-1; perhaps TRBD1 as D (5 bases). Germline CDR1 SQVTM, CDR2 ANQGSEA. The CDR3 spans 14 residues. V lost 5 bases to trimming and J lost 5 bases, with 18 bases between them. The CDR3 spells CSVKRGLGGTEAFF. CDR3 nucleotide sequence: TGCAGCGTTAAAAGGGGCCTCGGAGGGACTGAAGCTTTCTTT.

Points on this clonotype: Being one base from a much bigger clone, this may be a read error. The gene calls are TRBV29-1 and TRBJ1-1; D unclear. Trimming stripped 7 bases from V and 5 bases from J, with 11 bases between. The CDR3 sequence is 11 residues long. Germline lookup yields CDR1 SQVTM and CDR2 ANQGSEA. The CDR3 loop reads CSATGWTEAFF. CDR3 sequence (DNA): TGCAGCGCCACTGGGTGGACTGAAGCTTTCTTT.

The table lists this clonotype with a few counts. A single base separates this from a much larger clone, so it may be a read error. The chain carries TRBV28 and TRBJ1-2, with 7 positions matching TRBD1. Trimming at V came to 7 bases and at J to 2 bases, leaving 4 bases not matched to a gene. Germline V gives CDR1 MDHEN, CDR2 SYDVKM. There are 13 residues in the CDR3. The CDR3 protein is CASTPGQNYGYTF. CDR3 in DNA: TGTGCCAGCACCCCGGGACAGAACTATGGCTACACCTTC.

In its sample, this clonotype was seen a few times. The gene calls are TRBV7-2 and TRBJ1-5, with D tentatively TRBD1 (5 bases). CDR3 length equals 13 residues. Germline V lookup: CDR1 SGHTA, CDR2 FQGNSA. Trimming took off 1 base at V and 5 bases at J, with 6 bases between the two ends. CDR3 coding DNA: TGTGCCAGCAGCTTAGTGGGGGATCAGCCCCAGCATTTT. The encoded protein is CASSLVGDQPQHF. The full variable domain, rest sourced from reference TRBV7-2 and TRBJ1-5, is GAGVSQSPSNKVTEKGKDVELRCDPISGHTALYWYRQSLGQGLEFLIYFQGNSAPDKSGLPSDRFSAERTGGSVSTLTIQRTQQEDSAVYLCASSLVGDQPQHFGDGTRLSIL.

The chain has TRBV29-1 and TRBJ2-1; D perhaps matches TRBD2 (5 bases). Germline lookup yields CDR1 SQVTM and CDR2 ANQGSEA. V was trimmed by 3 bases and J by 8 bases, leaving 14 bases between them. The CDR3 runs to 13 residues. This chain's CDR3 is CSVEVGVVYEQFF. For the CDR3, the DNA is TGCAGCGTTGAGGTGGGAGTAGTCTATGAGCAGTTCTTC.

The sample holds a few counts of this clonotype. This chain joins TRBV10-3 and TRBJ2-7; 7 bases map to TRBD1. The CDR3 loop spans 12 amino acids. Germline V gene sequence: CDR1 ENHRY, CDR2 SYGVKD. The V and J ends lost 2 bases and 7 bases, in that order; junction bases with no gene match: 2. The CDR3 nucleotides are TGTGCCATCAGTGAGATCAGGGGGGAGCAGTACTTC. It yields the protein CAISEIRGEQYF.

This clonotype was observed at least ten times. V gene TRBV7-2 combines with J gene TRBJ2-7; D unresolved. Germline V gene data show CDR1 as SGHTA and CDR2 as FQGNSA. Between the trimmed V and J ends, which lost 1 base and 4 bases, there was a span of 11 bases. The CDR3 has 14 residues. Here the CDR3 reads CASSLGRVGYEQYF. The CDR3 DNA is TGTGCCAGCAGCTTAGGACGTGTTGGGTACGAGCAGTACTTC.

In its sample, this clonotype was seen many times. The chain is built from TRBV11-2 and TRBJ2-1; 7 bases agree with TRBD2. Germline lookup yields CDR1 SGHAT and CDR2 FQNNGV. The J segment lost 8 bases and the V segment lost 3 bases, leaving 10 bases of the junction unmatched. This CDR3 is built from 15 residues. CDR3 loop: CASSFRGGSRDEQFF. The CDR3 coding sequence is TGTGCCAGCAGCTTTAGGGGCGGGAGTCGGGATGAGCAGTTCTTC.

This clonotype was seen more than once but under ten times. V and J are TRBV30 and TRBJ2-1, with a tentative D call TRBD2 (6 bases). Trimming removed 8 bases at V and 2 bases at J, with 16 bases between. Germline loops: CDR1 GTSNPN, CDR2 SVGIG (reference sequence). This CDR3 is built from 14 residues. DNA of the CDR3: TGTGCCGGAGATAGGAGGGGTGCCTACAATGAGCAGTTCTTC. Amino acids: CAGDRRGAYNEQFF.

The chain recombines TRBV5-1 with TRBJ2-5; no firm D call. The germline CDR1 and CDR2 sequences are SGHRS and YFSETQ. This CDR3 comprises 14 residues. The V gene lost 2 bases and the J gene lost 1 base, with 9 bases spanning the gap. In nucleotides, the CDR3 is TGCGCCAGCAGCTTCTCTGTCACCCAAGAGACCCAGTACTTC. Its protein is CASSFSVTQETQYF.

This clonotype was seen a few times. V is TRBV6-1 and J is TRBJ2-5; D uncertain. Germline CDR1 reads MNHNS; CDR2 reads SASEGT. The CDR3 is 14 amino acids. Trimming removed 5 bases at V and 4 bases at J, with 14 bases between. The chain's CDR3 is CASSLTYTPETQYF. For the CDR3, the DNA is TGTGCCAGCAGTCTCACCTACACCCCAGAGACCCAGTACTTC.